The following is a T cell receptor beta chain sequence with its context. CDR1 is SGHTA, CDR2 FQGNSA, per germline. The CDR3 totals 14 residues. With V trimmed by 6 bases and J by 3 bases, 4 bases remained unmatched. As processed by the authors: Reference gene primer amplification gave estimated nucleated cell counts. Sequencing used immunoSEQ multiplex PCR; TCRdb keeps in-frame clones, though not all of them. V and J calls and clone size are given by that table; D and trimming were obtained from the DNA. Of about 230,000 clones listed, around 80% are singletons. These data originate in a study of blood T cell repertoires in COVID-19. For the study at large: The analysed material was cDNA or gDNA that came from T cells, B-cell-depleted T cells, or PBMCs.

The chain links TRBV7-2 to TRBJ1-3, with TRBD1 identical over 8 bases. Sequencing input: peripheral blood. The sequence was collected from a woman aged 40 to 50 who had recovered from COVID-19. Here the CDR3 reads CASRGTGGGNTIYF. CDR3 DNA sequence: TGTGCCAGCAGGGGGACAGGTGGTGGAAACACCATATATTTT.